This is a list of T cell receptor beta chains from one sample in a study of identical twins. TCRdb passed the 5' RACE reads through MiXCR, listing each CDR3 protein once. The sample includes roughly 770,000 distinct CDR3 sequences, 15% to 20% of them seen just once. The same sample was also used in a study of T cells expressing NK-cell markers.

Material: PBMCs. Receptors originate from a woman between 18 and 30 years old in good health. The conserved cysteine and the conserved F or W are not part of the CDR3 here. Each record gives: V gene, D gene, J gene, CDR3 protein. D genes are given only for firm matches.

TRBV20-1	-	TRBJ2-1	SASFTGSNNEQF
TRBV20-1	-	TRBJ1-1	SARVGGGRTEAF
TRBV6-6	-	TRBJ2-7	ASRPGRPMEQY
TRBV2	-	TRBJ2-2	ASSERALARGELF
TRBV6-4	-	TRBJ2-2	ASSVGQDTGELF
TRBV29-1	-	TRBJ1-1	SAGTGTNTEAF
TRBV6-1	-	TRBJ2-1	ASSGRQFAYNEQF
TRBV18	-	TRBJ1-6	ASSPYTGSDSPLH
TRBV5-1	-	TRBJ2-4	ASSLENSRNIQY
TRBV4-2	TRBD2	TRBJ2-1	ASSHPTSGGNNEQF
TRBV12-3/TRBV12-4	TRBD1	TRBJ2-7	ASSLNTGAYEQY
TRBV29-1	-	TRBJ1-3	SVEAGPGNTIH
TRBV11-2	-	TRBJ2-7	ASSLAAGTTYEQY
TRBV29-1	-	TRBJ1-1	SVEGQGNTEAF
TRBV12-3/TRBV12-4	-	TRBJ2-3	ASTRGRPDTQY